This T cell receptor (beta chain) was identified during a study of sequential checkpoint blockade in melanoma. On the study more broadly: Patients were randomized 1:1 to nivolumab-then-ipilimumab or ipilimumab-then-nivolumab first-line. After both sequences, patients received maintenance nivolumab.

The treatment: randomized to nivolumab then ipilimumab (arm A) or the reverse (arm B). DNA-damaging chemotherapy had not been given to any patient beforehand. From thawed PBMCs, live CD3+CD8+ cells negative for CD19 and CD56 were sorted. The CDR3 consists of 16 residues. The V segment lost 0 bases and the J segment 6 bases; nucleotides outside the gene matches: 9. CDR1 SGHRS and CDR2 YFSETQ come from the germline V gene. Only in-frame clones appear in the TCRdb table, and some are missing; sequencing was by immunoSEQ multiplex PCR. The sample shows roughly 28,000 clones, around 73% of them seen only once.

V usage is TRBV5-1 and J usage is TRBJ2-7; 10 nucleotides align to TRBD1. The receptor was isolated from a human donor with melanoma. Sequenced here: CD8+ T cells sorted from blood (inferred from file names), sampled from a patient given nivolumab and ipilimumab in sequence. This CDR3 reads CASSLVTGGHLAEQYF. In nucleotides, the CDR3 is TGCGCCAGCAGCTTGGTGACAGGGGGCCACCTCGCCGAGCAGTACTTC.